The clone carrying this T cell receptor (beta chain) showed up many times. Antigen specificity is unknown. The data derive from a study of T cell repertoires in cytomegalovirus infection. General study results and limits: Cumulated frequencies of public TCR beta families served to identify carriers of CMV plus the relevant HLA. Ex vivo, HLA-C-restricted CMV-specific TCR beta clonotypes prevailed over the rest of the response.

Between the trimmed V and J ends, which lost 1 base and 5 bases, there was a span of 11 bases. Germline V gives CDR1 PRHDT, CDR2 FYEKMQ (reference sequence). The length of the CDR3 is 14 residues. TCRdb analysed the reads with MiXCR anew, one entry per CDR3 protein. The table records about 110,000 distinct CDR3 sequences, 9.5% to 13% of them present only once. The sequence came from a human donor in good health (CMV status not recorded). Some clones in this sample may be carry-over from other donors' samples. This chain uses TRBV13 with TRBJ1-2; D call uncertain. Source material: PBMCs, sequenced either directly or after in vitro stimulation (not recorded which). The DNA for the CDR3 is TGTGCCAGCAGCTTAGAGGGCCGGCTATATGGCTACACCTTC. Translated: CASSLEGRLYGYTF. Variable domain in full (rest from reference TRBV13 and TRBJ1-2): AAGVIQSPRHLIKEKRETATLKCYPIPRHDTVYWYQQGPGQDPQFLISFYEKMQSDKGSIPDRFSAQQFSDYHSELNMSSLELGDSALYFCASSLEGRLYGYTFGSGTRLTVV.